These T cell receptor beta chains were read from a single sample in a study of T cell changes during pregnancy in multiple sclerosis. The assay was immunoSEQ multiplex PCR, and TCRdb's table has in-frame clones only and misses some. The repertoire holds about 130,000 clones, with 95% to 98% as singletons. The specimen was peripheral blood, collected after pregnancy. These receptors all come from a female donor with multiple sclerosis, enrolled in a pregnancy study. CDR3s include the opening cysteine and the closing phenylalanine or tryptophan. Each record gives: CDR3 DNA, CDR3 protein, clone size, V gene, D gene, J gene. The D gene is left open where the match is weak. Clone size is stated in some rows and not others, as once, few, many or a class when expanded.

CDR3nt: TGTGCCAGCAGCCCCCGAGGGACTAGCGAGTACAATGAGCAGTTCTTC
CDR3aa: CASSPRGTSEYNEQFF
abundance: NA
v_gene: TRBV7-9
d_gene: TRBD2
j_gene: TRBJ2-1

CDR3nt: TGTGCCAGCAGCGTGGACCAGGGGCATGGAGAAAAACTGTTTTTT
CDR3aa: CASSVDQGHGEKLFF
abundance: NA
v_gene: TRBV9
d_gene: NA
j_gene: TRBJ1-4

CDR3nt: TGTGCCAGCAGCGTAGGCAGTAGCGGTTTCACAGATACGCAGTATTTT
CDR3aa: CASSVGSSGFTDTQYF
abundance: NA
v_gene: TRBV9
d_gene: NA
j_gene: TRBJ2-3

CDR3nt: TGTGCCAGCTCTGTGGGGACAGGGGGCTTTGGCTACACCTTC
CDR3aa: CASSVGTGGFGYTF
abundance: NA
v_gene: TRBV2
d_gene: TRBD1
j_gene: TRBJ1-2

CDR3nt: TGTGCCAGCAGTTTTTTGCGGGAGACTTACAATGAGCAGTTCTTC
CDR3aa: CASSFLRETYNEQFF
abundance: NA
v_gene: TRBV7-2
d_gene: TRBD2
j_gene: TRBJ2-1

CDR3nt: TGTGCCAGCAGTTTAATCGGGGACGAGCAGTACTTC
CDR3aa: CASSLIGDEQYF
abundance: NA
v_gene: TRBV27
d_gene: NA
j_gene: TRBJ2-7

CDR3nt: TGTGCCAGCAGTGTTAGCGGGAGTGCCAAAAACATTCAGTACTTC
CDR3aa: CASSVSGSAKNIQYF
abundance: NA
v_gene: TRBV6-5
d_gene: TRBD2
j_gene: TRBJ2-4

CDR3nt: TGTGCCAGCAGGAGGACAACCTCTAACTATGGCTACACCTTC
CDR3aa: CASRRTTSNYGYTF
abundance: NA
v_gene: TRBV6-6
d_gene: NA
j_gene: TRBJ1-2

CDR3nt: TGTGCCAGCAGTGGACTAGCGGGACTGAACGGGGAGCTGTTTTTT
CDR3aa: CASSGLAGLNGELFF
abundance: NA
v_gene: TRBV25-1
d_gene: TRBD2
j_gene: TRBJ2-2

CDR3nt: TGTGCCATCAGCAACAAAGGACGGGCGACTAGCGGGTCCTACAGCTCCTACAATGAGCAGTTCTTC
CDR3aa: CAISNKGRATSGSYSSYNEQFF
abundance: NA
v_gene: TRBV10-3
d_gene: TRBD2
j_gene: TRBJ2-1

CDR3nt: TGCGCCAGCAGCCAAAGGGGTAGACAGGAGATCTCTGGAAACACCATATATTTT
CDR3aa: CASSQRGRQEISGNTIYF
abundance: NA
v_gene: TRBV4-1
d_gene: NA
j_gene: TRBJ1-3

CDR3nt: TGTGCCAGCAGTTTGGGGGACAACTCCTACGAGCAGTACTTC
CDR3aa: CASSLGDNSYEQYF
abundance: once
v_gene: TRBV28
d_gene: NA
j_gene: TRBJ2-7

CDR3nt: TGTGCCAGCAGCCCAACCGGGACTAGCGGGAGGAATGAGCAGTTCTTC
CDR3aa: CASSPTGTSGRNEQFF
abundance: NA
v_gene: TRBV5-4
d_gene: TRBD2
j_gene: TRBJ2-1

CDR3nt: TGTGCCAGTAGTATCCGCCACCTAGCCCCCGATACGCAGTATTTT
CDR3aa: CASSIRHLAPDTQYF
abundance: NA
v_gene: TRBV19
d_gene: NA
j_gene: TRBJ2-3

CDR3nt: TGTGCCAGCAGCCCACGCCCGGGGAATCCGGCTAATGAAAAACTGTTTTTT
CDR3aa: CASSPRPGNPANEKLFF
abundance: NA
v_gene: TRBV11-3
d_gene: NA
j_gene: TRBJ1-4